These 10 T cell receptor beta chains were all obtained from the same sample, sequenced in a study of T cells after yellow fever vaccination. TCRdb used MiXCR to reprocess the 5' RACE reads, holding one entry per CDR3 protein. This sample yields 60,000 to 85,000 distinct CDR3 sequences, of which about 6.6% are seen a single time; 35% to 45% belongs to the top ten. Sequenced here: CD8+ T cells sorted from PBMCs, sampled less than 6 days after the first yellow fever vaccination. Every receptor here comes from a man between 18 and 35 years old who received the YFV17D yellow fever vaccine.

The chain carries TRBV27 and TRBJ1-1, with no clear D. The CDR3 spans 13 residues. Trimming stripped 2 bases from V and 5 bases from J, with 9 bases between. Per germline, CDR1 MNHEY and CDR2 SMNVEV (reference sequence). This CDR3 is CASSLPGLTEAFF. Here the CDR3 DNA reads TGTGCCAGCAGTTTACCGGGCCTAACTGAAGCTTTCTTT.

The CDR3 protein is CASSATGAPEQFF. The DNA of the CDR3 is TGTGCCAGCAGCGCCACAGGGGCACCCGAGCAGTTCTTC. The chain has TRBV7-9 and TRBJ2-1; 7 bases match TRBD1. CDR3 size: 13 residues. Germline V lookup: CDR1 SEHNR, CDR2 FQNEAQ (reference sequence). J lost 10 bases, V lost 5 bases, and 8 bases had no gene match.

This chain uses TRBV11-2 with TRBJ1-1; possible D gene TRBD1, 5 bases. V dropped 4 bases and J dropped 4 bases, with 31 bases sitting between them. This CDR3 is 20 amino acids long. Germline V lookup: CDR1 SGHAT, CDR2 FQNNGV. The CDR3 region has the DNA TGTGCCAGCAGCTCCCTCCACCTTGGGGACCCAGGGCGAGGCGGCACTGAAGCTTTCTTT. Protein: CASSSLHLGDPGRGGTEAFF.

CDR3 loop: CASSLGTGNPYEQYV. The DNA for the CDR3 is TGTGCCAGCAGCTTAGGTACTGGAAACCCCTACGAGCAGTACGTC. V gene TRBV7-8 combines with J gene TRBJ2-7; D unresolved. This CDR3 has 15 amino acids. Trimming left V 1 base short and J 2 bases short, with 12 bases between. The germline V gene has CDR1 SGHVS and CDR2 FQNEAQ.

This clonotype was detected many times. The chain combines TRBV5-1 with TRBJ2-1; D might be TRBD1 or TRBD2, each matching 5 bases. Germline CDR1 and CDR2: SGHRS and YFSETQ. This CDR3 spans 14 amino acids. Deletions cut 0 bases from V and 7 bases from J, with 11 bases between. The CDR3 here is CASSLAGAANEQFF. CDR3 sequence (DNA): TGCGCCAGCAGCTTGGCCGGGGCGGCTAATGAGCAGTTCTTC.

In its sample, this clonotype was seen a few times. This chain links TRBV11-1 with TRBJ1-1; TRBD1 aligns across 9 bases. Trimming at V came to 0 bases and at J to 6 bases, leaving 20 bases not matched to a gene. The CDR3 contains 20 residues. The V gene's germline CDR1 is SGHAT and CDR2 FQDESV (reference sequence). In DNA, the CDR3 is TGTGCCAGCAGCTTAGCGCCCTCCTGGACAGGGGAGGCGAGCTCCTCTGAAGCTTTCTTT. Translation: CASSLAPSWTGEASSSEAFF.

This clonotype was seen a handful of times. J is TRBJ2-1 and V is TRBV6-5; 11 bases fit TRBD2. The CDR3 runs to 16 residues. Germline V CDR1 and CDR2: MNHEY, SVGAGI. The V segment lost 0 bases and the J segment 5 bases; nucleotides outside the gene matches: 3. The CDR3 loop reads CASSYSRLAGHNEQFF. CDR3 DNA sequence: TGTGCCAGCAGTTACTCCAGACTAGCGGGACACAATGAGCAGTTCTTC.

The sample holds a few counts of this clonotype. The chain recombines TRBV9 with TRBJ2-1, with 9 bases fitting TRBD2. This CDR3 region has 16 residues. Germline CDR1 reads SGDLS; CDR2 reads YYNGEE. V shed 3 bases, J shed 6 bases, and the junction held 10 bases outside the gene matches. The CDR3, as DNA: TGTGCCAGCAGCGCCCCAACCGGGACTAGCTCCAATGAGCAGTTCTTC. Protein product: CASSAPTGTSSNEQFF.

This clonotype came up a few times. J is TRBJ2-1 and V is TRBV20-1; 8 positions agree with TRBD1. J was trimmed by 5 bases and V by 4 bases; bases with no gene match: 13. Germline-derived CDR1 and CDR2 are DFQATT and SNEGSKA (reference sequence). The CDR3 has 16 amino acids. CDR3 sequence reads: CSATDREGLLDNEQFF. Written as DNA, the CDR3 is TGCAGTGCTACGGACAGGGAAGGGCTCCTTGACAATGAGCAGTTCTTC.

This clonotype was counted ten times or more. The chain employs TRBV10-3 and TRBJ2-3; D may be TRBD1 or TRBD2 (6 bases each). Germline loops: CDR1 ENHRY, CDR2 SYGVKD. The V end was cut by 5 bases, the J end by 0 bases, with 21 bases between. The CDR3 loop spans 18 amino acids. In nucleotides, the CDR3 is TGTGCCATCAGTATGAGGGCCCTGGGGGGCGGTAGCACAGATACGCAGTATTTT. It yields the protein CAISMRALGGGSTDTQYF.